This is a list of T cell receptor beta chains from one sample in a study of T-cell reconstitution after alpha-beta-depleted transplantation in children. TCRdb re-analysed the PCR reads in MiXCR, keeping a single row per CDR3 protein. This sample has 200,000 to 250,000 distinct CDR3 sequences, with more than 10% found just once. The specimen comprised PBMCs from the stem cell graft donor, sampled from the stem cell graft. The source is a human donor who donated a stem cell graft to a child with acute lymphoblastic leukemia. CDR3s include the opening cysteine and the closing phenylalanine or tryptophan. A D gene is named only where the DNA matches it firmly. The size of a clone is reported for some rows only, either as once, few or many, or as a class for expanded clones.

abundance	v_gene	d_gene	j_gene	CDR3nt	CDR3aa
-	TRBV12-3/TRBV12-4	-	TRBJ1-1	TGTGCCAGCACCCTAGGGCTGGAAGCTTTCTTT	CASTLGLEAFF
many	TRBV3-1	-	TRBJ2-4	TGTGCCAGCAGCCAAGGACAGACTCTAGCCAAAAACATTCAGTACTTC	CASSQGQTLAKNIQYF
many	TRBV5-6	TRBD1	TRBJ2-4	TGTGCCAGCAGCTGGGACAGGGGCCCTACCAAAAACATTCAGTACTTC	CASSWDRGPTKNIQYF
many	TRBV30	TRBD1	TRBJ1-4	TGTGCCTGGAACAGGGGGGGAAATGAAAAACTGTTTTTT	CAWNRGGNEKLFF
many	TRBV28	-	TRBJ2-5	TGTGCCAGCAGTTTATTTGGGACGGGCCTACAAGAGACCCAGTACTTC	CASSLFGTGLQETQYF
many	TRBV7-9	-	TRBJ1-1	TGTGCCAGCAGCTCCGCCCTAGACACTGAAGCTTTCTTT	CASSSALDTEAFF
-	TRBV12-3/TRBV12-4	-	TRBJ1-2	TGTGCCAGCAGTTTAGTAGAGGGCTATGGCTACACCTTC	CASSLVEGYGYTF
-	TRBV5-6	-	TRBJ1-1	TGTGCCAGCAGCTCCGGGGGCCCTGAAGCTTTCTTT	CASSSGGPEAFF
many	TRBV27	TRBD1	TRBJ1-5	TGTGCCAGCAGACCCTTAGAACAGGGGCATCAGCCCCAGCATTTT	CASRPLEQGHQPQHF
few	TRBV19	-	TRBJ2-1	TGTGCCAGTAGTATAGGCAGGGAGCAGTTCTTC	CASSIGREQFF
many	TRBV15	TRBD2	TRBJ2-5	TGTGCCACCACCGGGGACGGGAGGGAGTCAGAGACCCAGTACTTC	CATTGDGRESETQYF
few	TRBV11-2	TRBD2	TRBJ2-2	TGTGCCAGCGACAAAAGTGGCGGGAGAGGGACCGGGGAGCTGTTTTTT	CASDKSGGRGTGELFF
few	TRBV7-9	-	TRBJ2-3	TGTGCCAGCAGCCCCCCCTACGGTCCAGATACGCAGTATTTT	CASSPPYGPDTQYF
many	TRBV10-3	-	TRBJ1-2	TGTGCCATCAATCCGGACGGGGCTAACTATGGCTACACCTTC	CAINPDGANYGYTF
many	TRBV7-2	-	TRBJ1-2	TGTGCCACTACTGAGGGTGCAAGTGGCTACACCTTC	CATTEGASGYTF
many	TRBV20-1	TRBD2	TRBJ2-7	TGCAGTGCTAGTTTCCGGGGGGGCTCCTACGAGCAGTACTTC	CSASFRGGSYEQYF
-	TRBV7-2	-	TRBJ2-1	TGTGCCAGCAGCTTCTCCGGGGGATTCTCATACAATGAGCAGTTCTTC	CASSFSGGFSYNEQFF
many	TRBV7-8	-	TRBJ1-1	TGTGCCAGCAGCTTAGCGCGGTACTTAACAGGGACCTATGAAGCTTTCTTT	CASSLARYLTGTYEAFF
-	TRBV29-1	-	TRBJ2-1	TGCAGCGTTGAGGCGGCCCGCGACTACAATGAGCAGTTCTTC	CSVEAARDYNEQFF
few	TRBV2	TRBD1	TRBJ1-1	TGTGCCAGCACCAACCTTGGGCAGGGGGTATTT	CASTNLGQGVF
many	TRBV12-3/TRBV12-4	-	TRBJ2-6	TGTGCCACCGTACCCTCTGGGGCCAACGTCCTGACTTTC	CATVPSGANVLTF
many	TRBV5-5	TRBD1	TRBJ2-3	TGTGCCAGCAGCCGACTTTTGGGACAGGGAACAGATACGCAGTATTTT	CASSRLLGQGTDTQYF